The sequence of this TCR beta chain was determined in a study of shared clonotypes between healthy human individuals. Clones were sequenced by immunoSEQ multiplex PCR, and TCRdb holds only the in-frame ones, with some missing. The sample holds more than 900,000 clones, roughly 74% seen once. With respect to this clone: It is likely a read error: a sequence one base away is far more abundant. This CDR3 is also generated by other DNA sequences in the sample.

CDR1 LNHNV and CDR2 YYDKDF come from the germline V gene (reference sequence). V was shortened by 1 base and J by 11 bases, with 14 bases between the two germline ends. This CDR3 region has 13 residues. The source material was memory CD4+ T cells from PBMCs. Stated subset: CD45RA-negative fraction. The origin of this receptor is a man between 18 and 29 years old in good health. Some clones in this sample may be carry-over from other donors' samples. This rearrangement joins TRBV15 to TRBJ1-1, with D perhaps matching TRBD1 (6 bases). Here the CDR3 DNA reads TGTGCCACCAGCAGAGGGACAGATTCGGTGGCTTTCTTT. This codes for CATSRGTDSVAFF.